This T cell receptor beta chain is from a study of T cell repertoires in cytomegalovirus infection. TCRdb fed the reads into MiXCR, producing one record per CDR3 protein. The sample records about 600,000 distinct CDR3 sequences, 20% to 30% being singletons. The junction had 10 bases not matched to a gene; V was cut back by 6 bases and J by 7 bases. The CDR3 runs to 13 residues. Germline-derived CDR1 and CDR2 are SQVTM and ANQGSEA. The receptor was derived from a human donor in good health (CMV status not recorded). Some clones in this sample may be carry-over from other donors' samples. The sequenced sample consisted of CD8+ T cells from PBMCs. The chain links TRBV29-1 to TRBJ1-2, with TRBD1 identical over 8 bases. CDR3 loop: CSVQGQGARGYTF. In DNA form, the CDR3 reads TGCAGCGTCCAAGGCCAGGGGGCGCGTGGCTACACCTTC.